The sequence of this TCR beta chain was determined in a study of monozygotic twins with inflammatory bowel disease. General observations from the study: Repertoires of patients may have been made more variable by differing immunosuppressive treatments.

During cDNA synthesis, UMIs that each contained a 6-nucleotide sample barcode were added by means of template switching. For each CDR3 protein, TCRdb gives one entry from its re-call of the 5' RACE reads, without DNA. The sample has about 160,000 distinct CDR3 sequences. Comment on this clonotype: What it recognizes is unknown.

The CDR3 totals 14 residues. Germline assignment: CDR1 SGHTA and CDR2 FQGTGA. This rearrangement joins TRBV7-3 to TRBJ1-1. The origin of this receptor is a human donor with ulcerative colitis or Crohn's disease, or a healthy co-twin of an affected twin (not recorded which). The sample comprised blood. CDR3 protein: CASSLGGMNTEAFF.